A single sample gave rise to the 28 T cell receptor beta chains below, sequenced in a study of beta chain features in type 1 diabetes. The sequenced template was cDNA made from the entire isolated RNA. Sequencing was performed with immunoSEQ multiplex PCR; in TCRdb, only in-frame clones are kept and a portion is missing. The sample has around 250,000 clones; 11% to 15% are singletons. The sample comprised naive CD4+ T cells from blood. Receptors originate from a woman aged 40 to 50 in good health.

V gene TRBV5-1 combines with J gene TRBJ1-1, with D uncertain. Trimming removed 2 bases at V and 3 bases at J, with 14 bases between. The CDR3 loop spans 15 amino acids. In germline, CDR1 is SGHRS, CDR2 YFSETQ. The CDR3 spells CASSFQGNRDTEAFF. CDR3 in DNA: TGCGCCAGCAGCTTCCAAGGCAACCGGGACACTGAAGCTTTCTTT.

This clone was detected a few times. The gene calls are TRBV5-4 and TRBJ2-7, with TRBD1 matching over 7 bases. Trimming removed 4 bases from V and 4 bases from J; junction bases left unmatched: 11. Germline CDR1 reads SGHNT; CDR2 reads YYREEE (reference sequence). CDR3 length equals 15 residues. The CDR3 region has the DNA TGTGCCAGCAGCATACTTAGACAGGGAAAATACGAGCAGTACTTC. Amino acids: CASSILRQGKYEQYF.

The chain has TRBV6-5 and TRBJ2-2; TRBD1 agrees at 8 bases. V was pared by 2 bases and J by 7 bases, with 6 bases of the junction left unmatched. CDR1 is MNHEY, CDR2 SVGAGI, per germline. The CDR3 extends over 15 amino acids. CDR3 sequence: CASSYGQGAFGELFF. In DNA form, the CDR3 reads TGTGCCAGCAGTTACGGCCAGGGGGCTTTCGGGGAGCTGTTTTTT.

This chain joins TRBV5-1 and TRBJ2-3; 10 nucleotides match TRBD2. This CDR3 is 17 amino acids long. J lost 4 bases, V lost 2 bases, and 10 bases had no gene match. Germline assignment: CDR1 SGHRS and CDR2 YFSETQ. Written as DNA, the CDR3 is TGCGCCAGCAGCTTCTATATAAGCGGGGGGGCCCCAGATACGCAGTATTTT. Translated: CASSFYISGGAPDTQYF.

This clone appeared a few times. The chain recombines TRBV27 with TRBJ1-6; tentative D call: TRBD1 (5 bases). This CDR3 is built from 16 residues. Trimming cost V 8 bases and J 2 bases, with 16 bases left between them. The germline gives CDR1 MNHEY, CDR2 SMNVEV (reference sequence). CDR3 loop: CASARVQGTYNSPLHF. For the CDR3, the DNA is TGTGCCAGCGCCCGAGTGCAGGGCACCTATAATTCACCCCTCCACTTT.

This clone was seen a handful of times. The chain couples TRBV13 to TRBJ2-7; 11 positions match TRBD2. Per the germline V gene, CDR1 is PRHDT and CDR2 is FYEKMQ (reference sequence). The CDR3 is 16 amino acids. V lost 5 bases to trimming and J lost 2 bases; unmatched junction nucleotides: 8. The CDR3 loop reads CASSAPGTSGTYEQYF. The CDR3 DNA reads TGTGCCAGCAGCGCCCCCGGGACTAGCGGCACCTACGAGCAGTACTTC.

This rearrangement joins TRBV6-6 to TRBJ1-2; possibly TRBD1 for D (6 bases). V shed 6 bases and J shed 7 bases, with 12 bases lying between them. Germline V gives CDR1 MNHNY, CDR2 SVGAGI (reference sequence). The CDR3 runs 12 residues. The DNA for the CDR3 is TGTGCCAGCAGCCCGAGGGGGGGTGGCTACACCTTC. Translated, it gives CASSPRGGGYTF.

This clone turned up a few times. The chain has TRBV25-1 and TRBJ1-2, with 9 bases identical to TRBD1. The CDR3 loop spans 15 amino acids. Trimming took 3 bases from V and 5 from J; bases not matched to a gene: 7. The germline V gene encodes CDR1 MGHDK and CDR2 SYGVNS. The CDR3 bases are TGTGCCAGCAGTGAGACGGACAGGGGATTTTATGGCTACACCTTC. It yields the protein CASSETDRGFYGYTF.

This clone came up a few times. This chain links TRBV27 with TRBJ2-4; D may be TRBD2 (6 bases). The germline V gene encodes CDR1 MNHEY and CDR2 SMNVEV (reference sequence). This CDR3 has 16 residues. The V and J ends lost 2 bases and 2 bases respectively, with 13 bases between them. The CDR3 here is CASSLHGGLTKNIQYF. The CDR3 DNA reads as TGTGCCAGCAGTTTACATGGGGGGTTAACCAAAAACATTCAGTACTTC.

This clone was counted a few times. This same CDR3 is encoded by further DNA sequences in the sample. V is TRBV9 and J is TRBJ1-5; 10 bases are shared with TRBD1. The CDR3 extends over 15 amino acids. V dropped 3 bases and J dropped 2; count of bases not matched to a gene: 2. Germline V gene data show CDR1 as SGDLS and CDR2 as YYNGEE. The CDR3 DNA sequence: TGTGCCAGCAGCGCGGGGACAGGGGGCAATCAGCCCCAGCATTTT. This gives the protein CASSAGTGGNQPQHF. The full variable domain, in which reference TRBV9 and TRBJ1-5 provide the parts outside the CDR3, is DSGVTQTPKHLITATGQRVTLRCSPRSGDLSVYWYQQSLDQGLQFLIQYYNGEERAKGNILERFSAQQFPDLHSELNLSSLELGDSALYFCASSAGTGGNQPQHFGDGTRLSIL.

This clone was counted between two and nine times. The chain carries TRBV6-1 and TRBJ2-1, with unresolved D. The germline V and J ends were trimmed by 1 base and 6 bases, with 22 bases remaining between them. CDR1 MNHNS and CDR2 SASEGT come from the germline V gene. This CDR3 has 18 amino acids. This CDR3 is CASSEGVEATGRGNEQFF. The CDR3 DNA follows: TGTGCCAGCAGTGAAGGAGTAGAGGCAACCGGTAGAGGCAATGAGCAGTTCTTC.

This clone was detected only a few times. CDR3 residues: CASSVEGNNYNEQFF. The CDR3 coding sequence is TGTGCCAGCAGCGTAGAGGGGAATAACTACAATGAGCAGTTCTTC. The rearrangement uses TRBV9 and TRBJ2-1, with D perhaps matching TRBD1 (5 bases). V shed 0 bases and J shed 3 bases, with 10 bases lying between them. Germline values: CDR1 SGDLS, CDR2 YYNGEE. This CDR3 contains 15 residues.

This clone was seen a handful of times. V usage is TRBV4-3 and J usage is TRBJ2-7; 9 bases are shared with TRBD1. V was clipped by 4 bases and J by 3 bases; unmatched bases: 7. The CDR3 spans 15 residues. The germline V gene has CDR1 LGHNA and CDR2 YSLEER. This chain's CDR3 is CASSPRDRDLYEQYF. Here the CDR3 DNA reads TGCGCCAGCAGCCCCCGGGACAGGGATCTCTACGAGCAGTACTTC.

This clone turned up a few times. The gene calls are TRBV4-1 and TRBJ1-1; the D gene is possibly TRBD1 (5 bases). V lost 3 bases and J lost 11, with 10 bases in between. This CDR3 has 11 amino acids. CDR1 and CDR2 from the germline V gene are MGHRA and YSYEKL. The CDR3 coding sequence is TGCGCCAGCAGCCACCAGGGAGGCGCTTTCTTT. Protein: CASSHQGGAFF.

The chain uses TRBV9 and TRBJ2-1; possible D gene TRBD1, 6 bases. The CDR3 is made up of 16 amino acids. Germline V gives CDR1 SGDLS, CDR2 YYNGEE. V gave up 0 bases and J gave up 5 bases, with 15 bases separating them. The CDR3 nucleotides are TGTGCCAGCAGCGTAGCTCTAAGACAGGCCGACAATGAGCAGTTCTTC. Translating gives CASSVALRQADNEQFF.

The chain recombines TRBV29-1 with TRBJ1-5, with 10 bases that match TRBD1. V shed 6 bases and J 7 bases; nucleotides not matched to a gene: 3. CDR1 SQVTM and CDR2 ANQGSEA come from the germline V gene. The CDR3 covers 12 residues. The CDR3 nucleotides are TGCAGCGTCCAGGACAGGGGGCAGCCCCAGCATTTT. It is translated as CSVQDRGQPQHF.

The CDR3 here is CASPHHSGGTFGGELFF. The CDR3 region has the DNA TGTGCCAGCCCCCACCACAGTGGGGGCACGTTCGGCGGGGAGCTGTTTTTT. This sequence joins TRBV7-9 and TRBJ2-2; TRBD1 might be the D (6 bases). Germline V CDR1 and CDR2: SEHNR, FQNEAQ (reference sequence). V lost 8 bases to trimming and J lost 7 bases, with 26 bases between them. CDR3 length equals 17 residues.

The V gene is TRBV7-9, the J gene TRBJ2-7, with 9 bases lining up with TRBD1. Per germline, CDR1 SEHNR and CDR2 FQNEAQ (reference sequence). The CDR3 covers 13 residues. The V segment lost 7 bases and the J segment 4 bases; nucleotides outside the gene matches: 5. In DNA form, the CDR3 reads TGTGCCAGCACCCGGGACAGGGTTTACGAGCAGTACTTC. Translation gives CASTRDRVYEQYF. Drawing the rest from reference TRBV7-9 and TRBJ2-7, the complete variable domain is DTGVSQNPRHKITKRGQNVTFRCDPISEHNRLYWYRQTLGQGPEFLTYFQNEAQLEKSRLLSDRFSAERPKGSFSTLEIQRTEQGDSAMYLCASTRDRVYEQYFGPGTRLTVT.

This chain's CDR3 is CASSLGQGQETQYF. DNA of the CDR3: TGTGCCAGCAGCTTGGGACAGGGGCAAGAGACCCAGTACTTC. This rearrangement joins TRBV5-5 to TRBJ2-5; TRBD1 aligns across 8 bases. The junction had 0 bases not matched to a gene; V was cut back by 0 bases and J by 2 bases. CDR1 and CDR2 (germline): SGHKS, YYEKEE (reference sequence). This CDR3 spans 14 amino acids.

This chain joins TRBV13 and TRBJ2-7, with D possibly being TRBD1 (5 bases). The CDR3 length is 12 residues. V dropped 7 bases and J dropped 4 bases, with 11 bases sitting between them. Germline V gives CDR1 PRHDT, CDR2 FYEKMQ (reference sequence). This chain's CDR3 is CASKLQGYEQYF. CDR3 nucleotide sequence: TGTGCCAGCAAGCTCCAGGGATACGAGCAGTACTTC. Supplemented by reference TRBV13 and TRBJ2-7, the full variable domain reads AAGVIQSPRHLIKEKRETATLKCYPIPRHDTVYWYQQGPGQDPQFLISFYEKMQSDKGSIPDRFSAQQFSDYHSELNMSSLELGDSALYFCASKLQGYEQYFGPGTRLTVT.

The chain is built from TRBV7-8 and TRBJ1-1, with 7 bases lining up with TRBD1. This CDR3 has 14 residues. Germline lookup yields CDR1 SGHVS and CDR2 FQNEAQ. Losses at the gene ends were 7 bases for V and 1 base for J; bases not matched to a gene: 6. The CDR3 nucleotides read TGTGCCAGCATGGCCGGGACAGCGAACACTGAAGCTTTCTTT. It codes for CASMAGTANTEAFF.

Here the CDR3 reads CASSRTLPNYGYTF. The DNA of the CDR3 is TGTGCCAGCAGCCGGACTTTACCGAACTATGGCTACACCTTC. The chain is built from TRBV6-1 and TRBJ1-2; D is ambiguous. The CDR3 length is 14 residues. The V and J ends lost 6 bases and 2 bases respectively, with 13 bases between them. Germline CDR1 is MNHNS and CDR2 is SASEGT.

This clone was observed a handful of times. This sequence joins TRBV4-3 and TRBJ2-1, with 7 nucleotides matching TRBD2. The CDR3 spans 15 residues. The germline gives CDR1 LGHNA, CDR2 YSLEER. Losses at the gene ends were 2 bases for V and 7 bases for J; bases not matched to a gene: 8. CDR3 DNA sequence: TGCGCCAGCAGCCAATTATTGAGACTAGCAAATGAGCAGTTCTTC. This sequence encodes CASSQLLRLANEQFF.

This clone came up a few times. The gene calls are TRBV7-8 and TRBJ1-6; TRBD1 aligns across 7 bases. With V trimmed by 6 bases and J by 7 bases, 12 bases remained unmatched. This CDR3 region has 16 residues. Germline V lookup: CDR1 SGHVS, CDR2 FQNEAQ. CDR3 nucleotides: TGTGCCAGCAGGCAGACAGGGTCAAACGGGAATTCACCCCTCCACTTT. Its protein is CASRQTGSNGNSPLHF.

The rearrangement uses TRBV10-2 and TRBJ2-7; D is possibly TRBD2 (6 bases). CDR3 length: 14 residues. V lost 10 bases and J lost 0, with 16 bases in between. Germline lookup yields CDR1 WSHSY and CDR2 SAAADI. This chain's CDR3 is CATGGRRGSYEQYF. In DNA form, the CDR3 reads TGCGCCACTGGGGGTCGGAGGGGCTCCTACGAGCAGTACTTC.

This clone has only a few counts. CDR3 bases: TGTGCCAGCAGCGTAGGACCGAGCGGTCAGCCCCAGCATTTT. Its protein product is CASSVGPSGQPQHF. This sequence joins TRBV9 and TRBJ1-5, with D unresolved. There are 14 residues in the CDR3. Trimming removed 0 bases at V and 6 bases at J, with 10 bases between. Germline CDR1 and CDR2: SGDLS and YYNGEE.

The CDR3 reads CASSSHNLGGYTF. CDR3 DNA: TGTGCCAGCAGCTCACACAACCTTGGCGGCTACACCTTC. The V and J genes are TRBV7-2 and TRBJ1-2; D call uncertain. The germline gives CDR1 SGHTA, CDR2 FQGNSA. Trimming pared 4 bases from V and 8 bases from J, leaving 14 bases between. The CDR3 extends over 13 amino acids.

The chain recombines TRBV11-3 with TRBJ1-1; no clear D gene. This CDR3 has 17 residues. V shed 0 bases and J shed 5 bases, with 19 bases lying between them. Germline V gene data show CDR1 as SGHNT and CDR2 as YENEEA. The CDR3 protein is CASSLDAQMPHVTEAFF. The CDR3, as DNA: TGTGCCAGCAGCTTAGACGCACAGATGCCACATGTAACTGAAGCTTTCTTT.